Below, one T cell receptor beta chain is given with its context. The table came from immunoSEQ multiplex PCR; TCRdb's copy has only in-frame clones and leaves some out. The table shows 28,000 or so clones, with 82% occurring only once. CDR3 length: 13 residues. The V gene's germline CDR1 is SGHNT and CDR2 YENEEA. The V end lost 1 base, the J end lost 9 bases, and 12 bases lay between the germline ends. This sample stems from a study of T cells in narcolepsy. The receptor's source is a human donor with narcolepsy. This sequence joins TRBV11-3 and TRBJ1-1, with D perhaps matching TRBD1 (6 bases). Sample: CD45RA- memory CD4+ T cells from PBMCs. The CDR3 DNA follows: TGTGCCAGCAGCTTAGGGGACACGAAAAAAGCTTTCTTT. Translating gives CASSLGDTKKAFF.